This T cell receptor (beta chain) was found in a study of cytomegalovirus exposure and HLA in healthy donors. In the study overall: The same platform as the roughly 670 first-cohort repertoires was used for the 95 to 150 validation repertoires, a later analysis reported.

On this clone itself: Its antigen remains unknown.

Trimming removed 4 bases at V and 3 bases at J, with 20 bases between. Germline CDR1 ENHRY, CDR2 SYGVKD. The CDR3 runs 17 residues. The method was immunoSEQ multiplex PCR; TCRdb's version includes in-frame clones alone and lacks a portion of them. The repertoire holds roughly 62,000 clones, with just under 95% as singletons. Whole-study findings and limits: There were 150 to 200 TCR beta chains listed as cytomegalovirus-associated. Most TCR sequences proved rare, with some public TCRs found in many donors.

This clonotype was sampled from a man aged 18 to 30 in good health and CMV-seronegative. This rearrangement joins TRBV10-3 to TRBJ2-3; the D gene is possibly TRBD2 (6 bases). Material: PBMCs. CDR3 in amino acids: CAISGGRGGSGTDTQYF. CDR3 in DNA: TGTGCCATCAGTGGGGGCCGAGGAGGGAGCGGGACAGATACGCAGTATTTT.